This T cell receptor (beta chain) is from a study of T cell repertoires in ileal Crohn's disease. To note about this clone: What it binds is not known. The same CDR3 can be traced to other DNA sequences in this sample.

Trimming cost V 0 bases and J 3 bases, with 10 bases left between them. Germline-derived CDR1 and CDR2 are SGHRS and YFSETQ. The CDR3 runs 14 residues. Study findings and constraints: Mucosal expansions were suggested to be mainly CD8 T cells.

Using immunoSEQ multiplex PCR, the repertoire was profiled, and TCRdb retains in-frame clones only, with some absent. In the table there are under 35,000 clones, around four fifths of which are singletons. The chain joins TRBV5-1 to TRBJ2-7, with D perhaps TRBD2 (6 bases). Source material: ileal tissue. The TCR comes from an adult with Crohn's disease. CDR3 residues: CASSLEAGRYEQYF. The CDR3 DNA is TGCGCCAGCAGCTTGGAAGCGGGTCGCTACGAGCAGTACTTC.